One sample yielded the 11 T cell receptor beta chains listed below, sequenced in a study of read filtering for tumor transcriptome and immune sequencing. The library was built from roughly 400 ng RNA with molecular barcoded adaptors for alpha/delta and beta/gamma chains. TCRdb passed the reads through MiXCR, listing each CDR3 protein once. In the table there are over 15,000 distinct CDR3 sequences, 22% of which are singletons. Input material: a population of CD138-negative cells sorted from bone marrow. These receptors all stem from a donor at least 40 years old with multiple myeloma.

Comments on this clonotype: One end of the junction fails to match germline, which may point to a read error. The chain is built from TRBV4-3 and TRBJ2-1; 10 bases map to TRBD2. Per the germline V gene, CDR1 is LGHNA and CDR2 is YSLEER. CDR3 length: 16 amino acids. The CDR3 coding sequence is TGCGCCAGCAGCCAAGCTAGCGGGAGCTCCTACAGTGAGCAGTTCTTC. Translated, it gives CASSQASGSSYSEQFF.

This clonotype was found many times. V is TRBV7-2 and J is TRBJ2-5; D might be TRBD1 (6 bases). Germline CDR1 reads SGHTA; CDR2 reads FQGNSA. This CDR3 is built from 18 residues. The V gene lost 5 bases and the J gene lost 1 base, with 23 bases spanning the gap. This chain's CDR3 is CASSRTWVGAPGQETQYF. CDR3 sequence (DNA): TGTGCCAGCAGCCGCACCTGGGTGGGGGCCCCGGGCCAAGAGACCCAGTACTTC.

This sequence joins TRBV10-2 and TRBJ2-7; maybe TRBD2 (5 bases). V dropped 8 bases and J dropped 7 bases, with 18 bases sitting between them. CDR1 is WSHSY, CDR2 SAAADI, per germline. The CDR3 runs 13 residues. DNA of the CDR3: TGCGCCAGCCGGGGTCCAGCGCTCGGGGAGCAGTACTTC. It translates to CASRGPALGEQYF.

This clonotype came up many times. The chain joins TRBV7-9 to TRBJ1-1, with a possible D match to TRBD1 (5 bases). The CDR3 spans 16 residues. The germline V gene has CDR1 SEHNR and CDR2 FQNEAQ (reference sequence). Trimming stripped 4 bases from V and 0 bases from J, with 15 bases between. The CDR3 coding sequence is TGTGCCAGCAGCTCCGGGACTGTTTTTATGAACACTGAAGCTTTCTTT. Translated, it gives CASSSGTVFMNTEAFF.

This clonotype was counted a few times. The CDR3 coding sequence is TGTGCCAGCATAGTTCGGGACAGGTCCCCTAGGGGTGAGCAGTTCTTC. Residues: CASIVRDRSPRGEQFF. The chain has TRBV27 and TRBJ2-1, with 8 bases fitting TRBD1. Trimming removed 7 bases from V and 9 bases from J; junction bases left unmatched: 17. This CDR3 has 16 amino acids. Germline V gene lookup returns CDR1 MNHEY and CDR2 SMNVEV (reference sequence).

There are many counts of this clonotype. The rearrangement joins TRBV29-1 to TRBJ1-1; no reliable D call. CDR3 length equals 13 residues. CDR1 is SQVTM and CDR2 is ANQGSEA in the germline V gene. The V and J ends lost 4 bases and 1 base respectively, with 10 bases between them. The CDR3 DNA sequence: TGCAGCGTTGTCTGGCAGGAGAACACTGAAGCTTTCTTT. This sequence encodes CSVVWQENTEAFF.

The V and J genes are TRBV12-3 or TRBV12-4 and TRBJ2-3, with D hard to call. The CDR3 is 14 amino acids. Trimming shortened V by 6 bases and J by 3 bases, and 13 bases separated the two germline ends. CDR3 sequence: CASSQDGRTDTQYF. The CDR3 DNA reads as TGTGCCAGCAGCCAGGACGGACGGACAGATACGCAGTATTTT.

This clonotype was counted many times. The CDR3 protein is CASSLTGRYYEQYF. As DNA, the CDR3 is TGTGCCAGCAGTTTAACCGGTCGGTACTACGAGCAGTACTTC. This chain uses TRBV28 with TRBJ2-7; no reliable D call. Germline CDR1 reads MDHEN; CDR2 reads SYDVKM. V lost 2 bases and J lost 3, with 11 bases in between. The CDR3 is made up of 14 amino acids.

This clonotype was recorded many times. The rearrangement uses TRBV5-1 and TRBJ1-1, with D unclear. Trimming stripped 0 bases from V and 0 bases from J, with 6 bases between. The V gene's germline CDR1 is SGHRS and CDR2 YFSETQ. The CDR3 totals 14 residues. The CDR3 protein is CASSLGWMNTEAFF. Written as DNA, the CDR3 is TGCGCCAGCAGCTTGGGGTGGATGAACACTGAAGCTTTCTTT.

This clonotype appeared many times. The chain is built from TRBV6-2 or TRBV6-3 and TRBJ2-5; 9 bases map to TRBD2. This CDR3 spans 15 amino acids. CDR1 and CDR2 from the germline V gene are MNHEY and SVGEGT. V shed 1 base and J 4 bases; nucleotides not matched to a gene: 4. The CDR3, as DNA: TGTGCCAGCAGTTACTGGGCAGCGGGAGGAGAGACCCAGTACTTC. This codes for CASSYWAAGGETQYF.

This clonotype came up a few times. The V gene is TRBV5-5, the J gene TRBJ2-2, with 8 positions matching TRBD1. The CDR3 has 15 amino acids. CDR1 is SGHKS, CDR2 YYEKEE, per germline (reference sequence). The J segment lost 7 bases and the V segment lost 0 bases, leaving 5 bases of the junction unmatched. The DNA of the CDR3 is TGTGCCAGCAGCTTGGTCGGACAGGGTAGCGGGGAGCTGTTTTTT. Its protein product is CASSLVGQGSGELFF.